The TCR beta chain described here comes from a study of T-cell memory formation after mild COVID-19. TCRdb called the 5' RACE reads again in MiXCR, with one record for every CDR3 protein. The sample has roughly 300,000 distinct CDR3 sequences, roughly 15% seen once. This clonotype was counted at least ten times. The J segment lost 4 bases and the V segment lost 3 bases, leaving 2 bases of the junction unmatched. Looked up from germline, CDR1 is KGHSH and CDR2 is LQKENI. The CDR3 runs to 14 residues. Sequenced: PBMCs or a T cell subset sorted from them (not recorded which). This TCR was recovered from a man aged 18-30 years who had mild COVID-19 (a few samples of this study predate the infection). Cell type and time point are not known. The chain has TRBV18 and TRBJ2-2, with 7 bases identical to TRBD1. In DNA form, the CDR3 reads TGTGCCAGCTCACCCGGGACAGCCACCGGGGAGCTGTTTTTT. Its protein product is CASSPGTATGELFF.